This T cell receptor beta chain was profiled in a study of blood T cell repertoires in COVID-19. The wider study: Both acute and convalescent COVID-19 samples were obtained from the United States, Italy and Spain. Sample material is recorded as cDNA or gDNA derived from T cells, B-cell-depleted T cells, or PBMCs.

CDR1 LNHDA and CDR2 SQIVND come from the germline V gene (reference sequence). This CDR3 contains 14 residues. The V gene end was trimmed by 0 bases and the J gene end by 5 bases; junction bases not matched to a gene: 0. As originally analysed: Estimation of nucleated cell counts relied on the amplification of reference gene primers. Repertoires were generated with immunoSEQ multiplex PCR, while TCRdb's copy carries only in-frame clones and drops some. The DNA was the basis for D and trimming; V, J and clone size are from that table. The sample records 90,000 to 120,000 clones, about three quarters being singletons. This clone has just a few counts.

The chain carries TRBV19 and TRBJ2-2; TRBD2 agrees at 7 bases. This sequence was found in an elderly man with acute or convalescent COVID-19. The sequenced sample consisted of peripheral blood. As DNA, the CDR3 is TGTGCCAGTAGTATAGACGGGGGGACCGGGGAGCTGTTTTTT. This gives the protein CASSIDGGTGELFF.